This is a list of T cell receptor beta chains from one sample in a study of cytomegalovirus exposure and HLA in healthy donors. Produced via immunoSEQ multiplex PCR; TCRdb's table is partial and in-frame only. The sample records under 200,000 clones, approximately 81% being singletons. Material: PBMCs. The receptors shown here come from a man in his forties or fifties in good health and CMV-seronegative. Each CDR3 is given with its conserved first and last residue. The order of the fields is clone size, V gene, J gene, D gene, CDR3 DNA, CDR3 protein. D genes are given only for firm matches. Some rows have no size entry. The others give once, few or many, or a class for an expanded clone.

abundance: NA
v_gene: TRBV12-5
j_gene: TRBJ2-2
d_gene: TRBD1
CDR3nt: TGTGCTAGTGGGTCGGGACAGGCCAGCTCCGGGGAGCTGTTTTTT
CDR3aa: CASGSGQASSGELFF

abundance: NA
v_gene: TRBV6-1
j_gene: TRBJ2-2
d_gene: TRBD2
CDR3nt: TGTGCCAGCCGGGGGGGGACTAGCAACACCGGGGAGCTGTTTTTT
CDR3aa: CASRGGTSNTGELFF

abundance: NA
v_gene: TRBV10-2
j_gene: TRBJ1-5
d_gene: TRBD1
CDR3nt: TGCGCCAGCAGTGGGGACAGGTCGAAGCCCCAGCATTTT
CDR3aa: CASSGDRSKPQHF

abundance: NA
v_gene: TRBV19
j_gene: TRBJ1-5
d_gene: NA
CDR3nt: TGTGCCAGTAGTATCAAACGCCAGCGGCCCCAGCATTTT
CDR3aa: CASSIKRQRPQHF

abundance: NA
v_gene: TRBV7-9
j_gene: TRBJ2-1
d_gene: NA
CDR3nt: TGTGCCAGCAGCTCCACCCCAGGGCAGTTCTTC
CDR3aa: CASSSTPGQFF

abundance: NA
v_gene: TRBV19
j_gene: TRBJ1-1
d_gene: NA
CDR3nt: TGTGCCAGTAGTATCTCCCTGAACACTGAAGCTTTCTTT
CDR3aa: CASSISLNTEAFF

abundance: NA
v_gene: TRBV7-9
j_gene: TRBJ2-2
d_gene: TRBD2
CDR3nt: TGTTCCAGCAGCTCGACGGGTCCCAGCGGGGGTCCCCCCGGGGAGCTGTTTTTT
CDR3aa: CSSSSTGPSGGPPGELFF

abundance: NA
v_gene: TRBV7-2
j_gene: TRBJ1-1
d_gene: NA
CDR3nt: TGTGCCAGCAGCTTAAGGAGGGCTGGTGAAGCTTTCTTT
CDR3aa: CASSLRRAGEAFF

abundance: NA
v_gene: TRBV19
j_gene: TRBJ1-3
d_gene: NA
CDR3nt: TGTGCCAGTAGTATAGACGCGGGAGCTGGAAACACCATATATTTT
CDR3aa: CASSIDAGAGNTIYF

abundance: NA
v_gene: TRBV4-2
j_gene: TRBJ1-6
d_gene: NA
CDR3nt: TGTGCCAGCAGCCAAGGTAGTTCTAATTCACCCCTCCACTTT
CDR3aa: CASSQGSSNSPLHF

abundance: many
v_gene: TRBV6-4
j_gene: TRBJ2-3
d_gene: TRBD1
CDR3nt: TGTGCCAGCAGTGGGACAGGGGGCACAGATACGCAGTATTTT
CDR3aa: CASSGTGGTDTQYF

abundance: NA
v_gene: TRBV5-6
j_gene: TRBJ2-5
d_gene: TRBD2
CDR3nt: TGTGCCAGCAGTACAAGCGGGGGGGAGACCCAGTACTTC
CDR3aa: CASSTSGGETQYF

abundance: NA
v_gene: TRBV7-2
j_gene: TRBJ2-1
d_gene: NA
CDR3nt: TGTGCCAGCAGCTTAGATCTAGGTTACAATGAGCAGTTCTTC
CDR3aa: CASSLDLGYNEQFF

abundance: once
v_gene: TRBV7-2
j_gene: TRBJ2-7
d_gene: NA
CDR3nt: TGTGCCAGCAGCTTGGGCAGGGTTTACGAGCAGTACTTC
CDR3aa: CASSLGRVYEQYF

abundance: NA
v_gene: TRBV18
j_gene: TRBJ1-2
d_gene: TRBD1
CDR3nt: TGTGCCAGCTCACAGGGACAGGACTATGGCTACACCTTC
CDR3aa: CASSQGQDYGYTF

abundance: NA
v_gene: TRBV9
j_gene: TRBJ1-4
d_gene: NA
CDR3nt: TGTGCCAGCAGCAGCGAGAATAATGAAAAACTGTTTTTT
CDR3aa: CASSSENNEKLFF

abundance: NA
v_gene: TRBV7-2
j_gene: TRBJ2-1
d_gene: TRBD2
CDR3nt: TGTGCCAGCAGCTCTGGACTAGCGGGGGGGCTAGTCGGCAATGAGCAGTTCTTC
CDR3aa: CASSSGLAGGLVGNEQFF

abundance: NA
v_gene: TRBV6-1
j_gene: TRBJ1-5
d_gene: TRBD1
CDR3nt: TGTGCCAGCAGTCAGGGACAGCACAATCAGCCCCAGCATTTT
CDR3aa: CASSQGQHNQPQHF

abundance: NA
v_gene: TRBV2
j_gene: TRBJ2-3
d_gene: NA
CDR3nt: TGTGCCAGCAGTGCGGGAATAGGGACAGATACGCAGTATTTT
CDR3aa: CASSAGIGTDTQYF

abundance: NA
v_gene: TRBV7-2
j_gene: TRBJ1-4
d_gene: NA
CDR3nt: TGTGCCAGCAGCCCCCAGGAAGGAAAACTGTTTTTT
CDR3aa: CASSPQEGKLFF

abundance: once
v_gene: TRBV5-6
j_gene: TRBJ2-5
d_gene: NA
CDR3nt: TGTGCCAGCAGCTTCGGACAGGGAGGGAAGACCCAGTACTTC
CDR3aa: CASSFGQGGKTQYF

abundance: NA
v_gene: TRBV29-1
j_gene: TRBJ2-2
d_gene: NA
CDR3nt: TGCAGCGTTGATATGAACACCGGGGAGCTGTTTTTT
CDR3aa: CSVDMNTGELFF

abundance: NA
v_gene: TRBV2
j_gene: TRBJ1-1
d_gene: NA
CDR3nt: TGTGCCAGCAGCGGGGGGGGCAGGGTCGCTTTCTTT
CDR3aa: CASSGGGRVAFF

abundance: few
v_gene: TRBV4-1
j_gene: TRBJ1-2
d_gene: NA
CDR3nt: TGCGCCAGCAGCCAAGATCGGTTGGGAGGGCATGGCTACACCTTC
CDR3aa: CASSQDRLGGHGYTF

abundance: NA
v_gene: TRBV13
j_gene: TRBJ2-1
d_gene: NA
CDR3nt: TGTGCCAGCAGCCCGCGATTGACTCATCACAATGAGCAGTTCTTC
CDR3aa: CASSPRLTHHNEQFF

abundance: NA
v_gene: TRBV11-2
j_gene: TRBJ2-3
d_gene: NA
CDR3nt: TGTGCCAGCAGCTTAGACGAGGGGGGGGGCACAGATACGCAGTATTTT
CDR3aa: CASSLDEGGGTDTQYF

abundance: NA
v_gene: TRBV13
j_gene: TRBJ2-2
d_gene: NA
CDR3nt: TGTGCCAGCAGCTTGACAGGAAACACCGGGGAGCTGTTTTTT
CDR3aa: CASSLTGNTGELFF

abundance: NA
v_gene: TRBV2
j_gene: TRBJ1-5
d_gene: TRBD1
CDR3nt: TGTGCCAGCAGAGGGGGCAGGGCCAATCAGCCCCAGCATTTT
CDR3aa: CASRGGRANQPQHF

abundance: NA
v_gene: TRBV7-6
j_gene: TRBJ1-1
d_gene: NA
CDR3nt: TGTGCCAGCAGCCGAGAGATGGAGACTGAAGCTTTCTTT
CDR3aa: CASSREMETEAFF

abundance: NA
v_gene: TRBV7-7
j_gene: TRBJ2-5
d_gene: NA
CDR3nt: TGTGCCAGCAGCTTAGGGGGCAGGCAAGAGACCCAGTACTTC
CDR3aa: CASSLGGRQETQYF

abundance: NA
v_gene: TRBV19
j_gene: TRBJ1-2
d_gene: NA
CDR3nt: TGTGCCAGTAAGGCCCTGTCAGGTGGCTACACCTTC
CDR3aa: CASKALSGGYTF

abundance: NA
v_gene: TRBV27
j_gene: TRBJ2-4
d_gene: TRBD1
CDR3nt: TGTGCCAGCAGTTTATCTTGGACAGGGAAAAACATTCAGTACTTC
CDR3aa: CASSLSWTGKNIQYF

abundance: NA
v_gene: TRBV30
j_gene: TRBJ2-7
d_gene: NA
CDR3nt: TGTGCCGGGCCCCCCGGGGGTGAGCAGTACTTC
CDR3aa: CAGPPGGEQYF

abundance: NA
v_gene: TRBV19
j_gene: TRBJ2-7
d_gene: NA
CDR3nt: TGTGCCAGTAGTATGGGGGCTGGAAACGAGCAGTACTTC
CDR3aa: CASSMGAGNEQYF

abundance: NA
v_gene: TRBV27
j_gene: TRBJ2-7
d_gene: TRBD1
CDR3nt: TGTGCCAGCAGTCCTTGGAGGGACAGGGAAAGCGAGCAGTACTTC
CDR3aa: CASSPWRDRESEQYF

abundance: NA
v_gene: TRBV27
j_gene: TRBJ1-4
d_gene: NA
CDR3nt: TGTGCCAGCAGTCGAACATCAGGGGTCTGGGAAAAACTGTTTTTT
CDR3aa: CASSRTSGVWEKLFF

abundance: NA
v_gene: TRBV6-5
j_gene: TRBJ1-6
d_gene: NA
CDR3nt: TGTGCCAGCAATATCGAGTCCGAATCTAATTCACCCCTCCACTTT
CDR3aa: CASNIESESNSPLHF

abundance: NA
v_gene: TRBV5-1
j_gene: TRBJ2-1
d_gene: NA
CDR3nt: TGCGCCAGCAGCTTTGACAGGCTTGGCTACAATGAGCAGTTCTTC
CDR3aa: CASSFDRLGYNEQFF

abundance: NA
v_gene: TRBV9
j_gene: TRBJ2-1
d_gene: TRBD2
CDR3nt: TGTGCCAGCAGCCCCCACCCCAGCGGGGGGCCCAATGAGCAGTTCTTC
CDR3aa: CASSPHPSGGPNEQFF

abundance: NA
v_gene: TRBV5-4
j_gene: TRBJ1-1
d_gene: NA
CDR3nt: TGTGCCAGCAGCCTCGGGAGGGAGGGCAGTGCTTTCTTT
CDR3aa: CASSLGREGSAFF

abundance: NA
v_gene: TRBV2
j_gene: TRBJ1-4
d_gene: TRBD1
CDR3nt: TGTGCCAGCAGTGGACAGGGGGGGACTGAAAAACTGTTTTTT
CDR3aa: CASSGQGGTEKLFF

abundance: once
v_gene: TRBV4-3
j_gene: TRBJ2-2
d_gene: NA
CDR3nt: TGCGCCAGCAGCCAGGAGATCGAAGGATCCGGGGAGCTGTTTTTT
CDR3aa: CASSQEIEGSGELFF

abundance: NA
v_gene: TRBV7-2
j_gene: TRBJ1-6
d_gene: NA
CDR3nt: TGTGCCAGCAGCGCCAGTTCCGTACCCCGGGGTTCCTATAATTCACCCCTCCACTTT
CDR3aa: CASSASSVPRGSYNSPLHF

abundance: NA
v_gene: TRBV7-2
j_gene: TRBJ1-6
d_gene: NA
CDR3nt: TGTGCCAGCAGCTTTATTTCTTCACCCCTCCACTTT
CDR3aa: CASSFISSPLHF

abundance: once
v_gene: TRBV15
j_gene: TRBJ1-6
d_gene: NA
CDR3nt: TGTGCCACCAGCAGAGTGGGGAGTAATTCACCCCTCCACTTT
CDR3aa: CATSRVGSNSPLHF

abundance: NA
v_gene: TRBV10-3
j_gene: TRBJ2-5
d_gene: TRBD2
CDR3nt: TGTGCCACCTCCCAAACTAGCGGGGGGGTGGAGACCCAGTACTTC
CDR3aa: CATSQTSGGVETQYF

abundance: NA
v_gene: TRBV7-3
j_gene: TRBJ2-1
d_gene: TRBD2
CDR3nt: TGTGCCAGCAGCCTCGATAGCGGGACCTTGCAGTTCTTC
CDR3aa: CASSLDSGTLQFF

abundance: NA
v_gene: TRBV4-3
j_gene: TRBJ2-2
d_gene: TRBD1
CDR3nt: TGCGCCAGCAGCCAACGCGGACAGGGATACACCGGGGAGCTGTTTTTT
CDR3aa: CASSQRGQGYTGELFF

abundance: NA
v_gene: TRBV7-3
j_gene: TRBJ1-1
d_gene: NA
CDR3nt: TGTGCCAGCACTCAGGGACATATGAACACTGAAGCTTTCTTT
CDR3aa: CASTQGHMNTEAFF

abundance: NA
v_gene: TRBV2
j_gene: TRBJ1-5
d_gene: NA
CDR3nt: TGTGCCAGCAGAGAGGGATTGGGCAATCAGCCCCAGCATTTT
CDR3aa: CASREGLGNQPQHF

abundance: NA
v_gene: TRBV4-3
j_gene: TRBJ2-2
d_gene: NA
CDR3nt: TGCGCCAGCAGCCAACCCCGGGGGTACGACACCGGGGAGCTGTTTTTT
CDR3aa: CASSQPRGYDTGELFF

abundance: NA
v_gene: TRBV5-8
j_gene: TRBJ1-5
d_gene: TRBD1
CDR3nt: TGTGCCAGCAGCGCCCTTATAGGGGGCGGTCAGCCCCAGCATTTT
CDR3aa: CASSALIGGGQPQHF